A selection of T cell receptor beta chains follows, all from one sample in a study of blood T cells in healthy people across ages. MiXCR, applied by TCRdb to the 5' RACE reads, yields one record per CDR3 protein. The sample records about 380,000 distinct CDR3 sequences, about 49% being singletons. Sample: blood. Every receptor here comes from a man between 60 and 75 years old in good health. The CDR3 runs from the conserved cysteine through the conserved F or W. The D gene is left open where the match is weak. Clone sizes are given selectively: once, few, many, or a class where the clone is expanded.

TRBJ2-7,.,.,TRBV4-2,TGTGCCAGCAGCCGTCCGGGAGTCTACAATGAGCAGTACTTC,CASSRPGVYNEQYF
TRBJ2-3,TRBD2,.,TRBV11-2,TGTGCCAGCAGCTTAGGGACTAGCAGCAGCACAGATACGCAGTATTTT,CASSLGTSSSTDTQYF
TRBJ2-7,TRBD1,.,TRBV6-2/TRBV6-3,TGTGCCAGCAGTTCTGGACAGGGTCATACCTACGAGCAGTACTTC,CASSSGQGHTYEQYF
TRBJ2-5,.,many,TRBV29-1,TGCAGCGCGACACTTAAGGAGACCCAGTACTTC,CSATLKETQYF
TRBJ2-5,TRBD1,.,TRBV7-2,TGTGCCGGCAGCTCCGGACAGGGGAGTCGGGAGACCCAGTACTTC,CAGSSGQGSRETQYF
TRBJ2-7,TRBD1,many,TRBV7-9,TGTGCCAGCAGCTTAGACGGTGGGACAGCGGACTACGAGCAGTACTTC,CASSLDGGTADYEQYF
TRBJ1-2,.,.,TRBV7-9,TGTGCCGGCAGCCCCGAAATGCAAAGTGGTGGCTACACCTTC,CAGSPEMQSGGYTF
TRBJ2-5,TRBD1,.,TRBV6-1,TGTGCCAGCAGTGAAGCGGACAGGGGCGTCGAACAGTACTTC,CASSEADRGVEQYF
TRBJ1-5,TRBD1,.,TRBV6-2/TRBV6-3,TGTGCCAGTAGCACCGACAGGGCCCTGAGACAGCCCCAGCATTTT,CASSTDRALRQPQHF
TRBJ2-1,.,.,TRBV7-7,TGTGCTAGCAGCTTATCCAGGTGGGATAATGAGCAGTTCTTC,CASSLSRWDNEQFF
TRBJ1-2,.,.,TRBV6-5,TGTGCCAGCAGTTACACGGCTCAGGGATTCGGCTACACCTTC,CASSYTAQGFGYTF
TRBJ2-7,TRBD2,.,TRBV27,TGTGCCAGCAGTTTACAGGGATGGGGGGGCGAGCAGTACTTC,CASSLQGWGGEQYF
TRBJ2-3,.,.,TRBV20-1,TGCAGTGCGTCGGTTGGAACGGGCACAGATACGCAGTATTTT,CSASVGTGTDTQYF
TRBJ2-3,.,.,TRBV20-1,TGCAGTGCTACGGGACTCCACACAGATACGCAGTATTTT,CSATGLHTDTQYF
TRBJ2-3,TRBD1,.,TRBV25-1,TGTGCCAGCGGTTCGACAGGGAGCTTCTTGGATACGCAGTATTTT,CASGSTGSFLDTQYF
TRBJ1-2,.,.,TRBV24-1,TGTGCCACCAGTGATTTGACGGGGGGAGGCTACACCTTC,CATSDLTGGGYTF
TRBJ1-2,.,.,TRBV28,TGTGCCAGCAGTTTGGAGAACTATGGCTACACCTTC,CASSLENYGYTF
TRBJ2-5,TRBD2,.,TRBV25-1,TGTGCCAGCAGTGCCGGGACTAGCGGGTCCTACGAGCGGTACTTC,CASSAGTSGSYERYF
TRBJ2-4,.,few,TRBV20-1,TGCAGTGCTAGAGACACGTCACAGGATAAGTACTTC,CSARDTSQDKYF
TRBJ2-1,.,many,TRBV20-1,TGCAGTGCTAGACCCAACGGCGGAGCAGGGTTAAGCTCCTACAATGAGCAGTTCTTC,CSARPNGGAGLSSYNEQFF
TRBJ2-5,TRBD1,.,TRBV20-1,TGCAGTGCTCCACCCGGAGGACAGGGACGCCGGGAGACCCAGTACTTC,CSAPPGGQGRRETQYF
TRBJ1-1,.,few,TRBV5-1,TGCGCCAGCAGGACCTCAGACACGAACACTGAAGCTTTCTTT,CASRTSDTNTEAFF